The 16 T cell receptor beta chains below were found in one sample sequenced in a study of blood T cell repertoires in COVID-19. Only in-frame clones appear in the TCRdb table, and some are missing; sequencing was by immunoSEQ multiplex PCR. The sample carries over 150,000 clones, around four fifths recorded once. Sequenced sample: peripheral blood. The receptors stem from a woman in her 40s with COVID-19, enrolled during active disease.

This clone was observed a single time. This chain joins TRBV9 and TRBJ1-1; 9 bases map to TRBD1. Trimming took 2 bases from V and 6 from J; bases not matched to a gene: 8. The CDR3 extends over 15 amino acids. Germline CDR1 is SGDLS and CDR2 is YYNGEE. The DNA of the CDR3 is TGTGCCAGCAGCGTTGGGACAGGGACGAAGTCTGAAGCTTTCTTT. Residues: CASSVGTGTKSEAFF.

The rearrangement links TRBV7-3 to TRBJ2-4; weak D call: TRBD2 (5 bases). Germline V lookup: CDR1 SGHTA, CDR2 FQGTGA. The CDR3 has 15 residues. V lost 5 bases and J lost 9, with 20 bases in between. CDR3 sequence (DNA): TGTGCCAGCAGCCCCCCCGAGGGTAAGGGCGGCATTCAGTACTTC. Its protein product is CASSPPEGKGGIQYF.

This rearrangement joins TRBV5-1 to TRBJ2-1; D perhaps matches TRBD1 (6 bases). Per the germline V gene, CDR1 is SGHRS and CDR2 is YFSETQ. The CDR3 is made up of 15 amino acids. DNA of the CDR3: TGCGCACAAAACCCCTTCACAAGGGGGTACAATGAGCAGTTCTTC. Protein: CAQNPFTRGYNEQFF.

This rearrangement joins TRBV5-4 to TRBJ2-7; D not certain. Germline-derived CDR1 and CDR2 are SGHNT and YYREEE (reference sequence). The CDR3 loop spans 14 amino acids. V lost 4 bases, J lost 0 bases, and 11 bases lay in between. CDR3 DNA: TGTGCCAGCAGCCCGACAATCAGCTCCTACGAGCAGTACTTC. As protein: CASSPTISSYEQYF.

The chain joins TRBV5-1 to TRBJ1-4; maybe TRBD1 (6 bases). Per germline, CDR1 SGHRS and CDR2 YFSETQ. Between the trimmed V and J ends, which lost 3 bases and 0 bases, there was a span of 12 bases. The CDR3 loop spans 16 amino acids. In nucleotides, the CDR3 is TGCGCCAGCAGCTCCAGGGGCGCGACAACTAATGAAAAACTGTTTTTT. Protein: CASSSRGATTNEKLFF.

The chain combines TRBV28 with TRBJ1-2, with a tentative D call TRBD1 (5 bases). V was trimmed by 8 bases and J by 2 bases, leaving 15 bases between them. This CDR3 has 14 residues. The germline CDR1 and CDR2 sequences are MDHEN and SYDVKM. This CDR3 is CASSVQALNYGYTF. The DNA of the CDR3 is TGTGCCAGCTCGGTACAGGCTCTCAACTATGGCTACACCTTC.

The chain has TRBV19 and TRBJ2-7, with D maybe TRBD1 (6 bases). Germline V lookup: CDR1 LNHDA, CDR2 SQIVND (reference sequence). This CDR3 is 13 amino acids long. V shed 10 bases and J shed 6 bases, with 19 bases lying between them. For the CDR3, the DNA is TGTGCCATTCTACCGGGACAAGGTTTCGAGCAGTACTTC. It is translated as CAILPGQGFEQYF.

The count of this clone is one. This chain links TRBV27 with TRBJ1-1, with 11 bases identical to TRBD1. Germline-derived CDR1 and CDR2 are MNHEY and SMNVEV (reference sequence). CDR3 length: 16 residues. The junction had 6 bases not matched to a gene; V was cut back by 5 bases and J by 1 base. The CDR3 DNA reads TGTGCCAGCAGTGAAAGGGACAGGGGGAAGAACACTGAAGCTTTCTTT. Amino acids: CASSERDRGKNTEAFF.

This CDR3 is CASSRQGRTEAFF. CDR3 sequence (DNA): TGTGCCAGCAGTCGACAGGGCCGTACTGAAGCTTTCTTT. The chain joins TRBV6-5 to TRBJ1-1; 7 bases line up with TRBD1. CDR3 length: 13 amino acids. V dropped 5 bases and J dropped 5; count of bases not matched to a gene: 5. From germline, CDR1 is MNHEY and CDR2 SVGAGI.

The chain recombines TRBV7-9 with TRBJ2-4; 7 nucleotides align to TRBD1. The trim removed 2 bases at V and 3 bases at J, leaving 10 bases unmatched. This CDR3 spans 17 amino acids. CDR1 is SEHNR and CDR2 is FQNEAQ in the germline V gene (reference sequence). CDR3 sequence reads: CASSLFIGGLGKNIQYF. The CDR3 nucleotides read TGTGCCAGCAGCTTATTTATAGGGGGCCTTGGCAAAAACATTCAGTACTTC.

This chain links TRBV28 with TRBJ1-1; 11 bases are shared with TRBD1. CDR1 MDHEN and CDR2 SYDVKM come from the germline V gene. V was pared by 4 bases and J by 4 bases, with 8 bases of the junction left unmatched. CDR3 length: 16 amino acids. Written as DNA, the CDR3 is TGTGCCAGCAGTTCCTTCGGACAGGGGGCAAGCACTGAAGCTTTCTTT. As protein: CASSSFGQGASTEAFF.

The V call is TRBV3-1 (or the pseudogene TRBV3-2), the J call TRBJ2-7, with D tentatively TRBD1 (5 bases). The CDR3 has 14 residues. Germline assignment: CDR1 LGHDT and CDR2 YNNKEL (reference sequence). The V gene lost 5 bases and the J gene lost 2 bases, with 13 bases spanning the gap. CDR3 nucleotide sequence: TGTGCCAGCAGCTACAGGTCGATAACCTACGAGCAGTACTTC. Protein: CASSYRSITYEQYF.

This CDR3 is CASSQVSTDTQYF. In DNA, the CDR3 is TGTGCCAGCAGCCAAGTTTCGACAGATACGCAGTATTTT. The chain couples TRBV14 to TRBJ2-3; D remains ambiguous. The CDR3 loop spans 13 amino acids. V was trimmed by 1 base and J by 3 bases, leaving 5 bases between them. Germline V gene sequence: CDR1 SGHDN, CDR2 FVKESK.

This chain connects TRBV12-3 or TRBV12-4 to TRBJ2-1; 7 bases agree with TRBD2. The J segment lost 15 bases and the V segment lost 3 bases, leaving 8 bases of the junction unmatched. CDR3 length equals 12 residues. Here the CDR3 reads CASSFSSGVGFF. CDR3 coding DNA: TGTGCCAGCAGTTTTAGCAGCGGGGTCGGGTTCTTC.

A few counts support this clone. J is TRBJ2-3 and V is TRBV6-5, with 8 bases that match TRBD2. Germline CDR1 and CDR2: MNHEY and SVGAGI. CDR3 length: 15 amino acids. With 7 bases clipped from V and 6 bases from J, the junction kept 12 bases outside the gene matches. In DNA form, the CDR3 reads TGTGCCAGCACTCGGGGGGGGACCCCTTTGGATACGCAGTATTTT. Residues: CASTRGGTPLDTQYF.

The table lists this clone with a few counts. The chain combines TRBV20-1 with TRBJ1-2; D is undetermined. The CDR3 sequence is 12 residues long. CDR1 and CDR2 from the germline V gene are DFQATT and SNEGSKA (reference sequence). With 3 bases removed from V and 0 bases from J, the gap between germline ends came to 5 bases. CDR3 amino acids: CSASQANYGYTF. In DNA form, the CDR3 reads TGCAGTGCTAGTCAGGCTAACTATGGCTACACCTTC.